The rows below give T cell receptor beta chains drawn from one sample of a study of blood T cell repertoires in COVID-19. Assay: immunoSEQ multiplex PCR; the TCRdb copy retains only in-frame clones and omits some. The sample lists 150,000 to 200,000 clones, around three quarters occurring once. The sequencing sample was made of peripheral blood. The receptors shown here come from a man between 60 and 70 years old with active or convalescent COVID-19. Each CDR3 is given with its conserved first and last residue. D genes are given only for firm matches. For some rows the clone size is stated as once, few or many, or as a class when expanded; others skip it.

DNA: TGTGCCAGCAGCGCGACAGGGGGAACTTCACCCCTCCACTTT
CDR3: CASSATGGTSPLHF
V: TRBV5-4
J: TRBJ1-6
D: TRBD1
size: -

DNA: TGTGCCAGCAGCTTGCCGATGGAGGGTGGGGAAAAACTGTTTTTT
CDR3: CASSLPMEGGEKLFF
V: TRBV5-4
J: TRBJ1-4
D: -
size: -

DNA: TGTGCCAGCAGTTCCGCCGGGGAGCTGTTTTTT
CDR3: CASSSAGELFF
V: TRBV27
J: TRBJ2-2
D: -
size: -

DNA: TGTGCCAGCAGCCCCACCAGACAGGCCGGGGAGCTGTTTTTT
CDR3: CASSPTRQAGELFF
V: TRBV2
J: TRBJ2-2
D: -
size: -

DNA: TGTGCCAGTAGTATCGTGGACAGGGGGCAATGGCAGCCCCAGCATTTT
CDR3: CASSIVDRGQWQPQHF
V: TRBV19
J: TRBJ1-5
D: TRBD1
size: -

DNA: TGTGCCAGCAGCGTTGGACAGGGGATAAGCTATGGCTACACCTTC
CDR3: CASSVGQGISYGYTF
V: TRBV9
J: TRBJ1-2
D: TRBD1
size: -

DNA: TGTGCCAGTAGTATGTGGCAGGGGGCCGCAAATGGCTACACCTTC
CDR3: CASSMWQGAANGYTF
V: TRBV19
J: TRBJ1-2
D: TRBD1
size: -

DNA: TGTGCCAGCAAGGTGGGACAGGGTGGTTGGAATGAGCAGTTCTTC
CDR3: CASKVGQGGWNEQFF
V: TRBV6-5
J: TRBJ2-1
D: TRBD1
size: once

DNA: TGTGCCAGCAGCGCAAAACAGAGCTCCTATAATTCACCCCTCCACTTT
CDR3: CASSAKQSSYNSPLHF
V: TRBV9
J: TRBJ1-6
D: -
size: -

DNA: TGCGCCAGCAGCTTAGGAGAGGGACAGAGTTGGACCCAGTACTTC
CDR3: CASSLGEGQSWTQYF
V: TRBV4-1
J: TRBJ2-5
D: TRBD1
size: few

DNA: TGTGCCGTCGCCGCCGGACTAGCGGGAGAGGCAGATACGCAGTATTTT
CDR3: CAVAAGLAGEADTQYF
V: TRBV10-3
J: TRBJ2-3
D: TRBD2
size: -

DNA: TGTGCCAGCTCACCACGGGATGTCGCAGGGGGCTCCAATGAAAAACTGTTTTTT
CDR3: CASSPRDVAGGSNEKLFF
V: TRBV18
J: TRBJ1-4
D: TRBD1
size: -

DNA: TGTGCTAGTGGTTTGGCTAGAGTCCCGGGACTAGCGGCTACGTCCTACAATGAGCAGTTCTTC
CDR3: CASGLARVPGLAATSYNEQFF
V: TRBV12-5
J: TRBJ2-1
D: TRBD2
size: -

DNA: TGTGCCAGCAGTTACAGGGGTCCTATTAACACAGATACGCAGTATTTT
CDR3: CASSYRGPINTDTQYF
V: TRBV6-5
J: TRBJ2-3
D: -
size: -

DNA: TGTGCCAGCAGCTCTAGCGGGAGTAAGGGCGAGCAGTTCTTC
CDR3: CASSSSGSKGEQFF
V: TRBV7-2
J: TRBJ2-1
D: TRBD2
size: -

DNA: TGTGCCAGCAGAACTACAGGGTCGAACTATGGCTACACCTTC
CDR3: CASRTTGSNYGYTF
V: TRBV28
J: TRBJ1-2
D: -
size: few

DNA: TGTGCCAGCAGCCCCGAACAGGGCGGGACCGGGGAGCTGTTTTTT
CDR3: CASSPEQGGTGELFF
V: TRBV7-2
J: TRBJ2-2
D: -
size: -

DNA: TGTGCCAGCAGCTTAGAGTCGCAGTCTAATTCACCCCTCCACTTT
CDR3: CASSLESQSNSPLHF
V: TRBV7-2
J: TRBJ1-6
D: -
size: -

DNA: TGCAGCGCTTCAATGAGGGATTACACTGAAGCTTTCTTT
CDR3: CSASMRDYTEAFF
V: TRBV29-1
J: TRBJ1-1
D: -
size: -

DNA: TGTGCCAGCAGCTTGGGACAGCTGAGGGGCTACACCTTC
CDR3: CASSLGQLRGYTF
V: TRBV7-2
J: TRBJ1-2
D: TRBD1
size: -

DNA: TGTGCCATCAGCTTAGGGACAGCAGTCACAGATACGCAGTATTTT
CDR3: CAISLGTAVTDTQYF
V: TRBV10-3
J: TRBJ2-3
D: TRBD1
size: -

DNA: TGTGCCAGCAGTTTGGGACAGAACTATGGCTACACCTTC
CDR3: CASSLGQNYGYTF
V: TRBV12-3/TRBV12-4
J: TRBJ1-2
D: TRBD1
size: many

DNA: TGTGCCAGCAGCTTAGACCGCGCTGGGGCCAACGTCCTGACTTTC
CDR3: CASSLDRAGANVLTF
V: TRBV11-2
J: TRBJ2-6
D: -
size: -

DNA: TGTGCCAGCAGCTTGCGTACTGGGACAGGGAGAAATGAAAAACTGTTTTTT
CDR3: CASSLRTGTGRNEKLFF
V: TRBV5-6
J: TRBJ1-4
D: TRBD1
size: -

DNA: TGTGCCAGCAGCGGGAACAGGGGGCACATCTACGAGCAGTACTTC
CDR3: CASSGNRGHIYEQYF
V: TRBV7-9
J: TRBJ2-7
D: TRBD1
size: -

DNA: TGTGCCACCAGTGCAGGTAGCACAGATACGCAGTATTTT
CDR3: CATSAGSTDTQYF
V: TRBV24-1
J: TRBJ2-3
D: -
size: -

DNA: TGCGCCAGCAGCCAAGAAGGAGGGGATCAGCCCCAGCATTTT
CDR3: CASSQEGGDQPQHF
V: TRBV4-3
J: TRBJ1-5
D: -
size: -

DNA: TGCGCCAGCAGTGATAAAAGCGGTTTAGCCAAAAACATTCAGTACTTC
CDR3: CASSDKSGLAKNIQYF
V: TRBV10-2
J: TRBJ2-4
D: -
size: -